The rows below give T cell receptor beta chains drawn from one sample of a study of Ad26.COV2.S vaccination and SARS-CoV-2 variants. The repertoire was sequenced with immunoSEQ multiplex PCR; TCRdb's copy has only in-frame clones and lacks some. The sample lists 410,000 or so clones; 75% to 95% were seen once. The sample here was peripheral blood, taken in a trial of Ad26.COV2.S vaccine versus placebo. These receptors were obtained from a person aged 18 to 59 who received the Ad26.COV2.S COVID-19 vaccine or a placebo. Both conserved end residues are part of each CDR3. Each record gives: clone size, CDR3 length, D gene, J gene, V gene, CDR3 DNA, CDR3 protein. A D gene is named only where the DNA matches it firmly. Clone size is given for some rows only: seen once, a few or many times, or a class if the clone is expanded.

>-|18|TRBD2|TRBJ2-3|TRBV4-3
TGCGCCAGCAGCCAAGACGGGACTAGCGGGAGGGCCACAGATACGCAGTATTTT
CASSQDGTSGRATDTQYF
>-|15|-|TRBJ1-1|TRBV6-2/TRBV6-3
TGTGCCAGCAGTTACCGGCCGGGTTTCATGACTGAAGCTTTCTTT
CASSYRPGFMTEAFF
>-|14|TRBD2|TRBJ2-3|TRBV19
TGTGCCAGTAGTCTCCGGGACTATAAAGATACGCAGTATTTT
CASSLRDYKDTQYF
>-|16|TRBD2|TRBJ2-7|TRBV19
TGTGCCCTCCCCCAGGGAAAAAGCGGGGACCTCTACGAGCAGTACTTC
CALPQGKSGDLYEQYF
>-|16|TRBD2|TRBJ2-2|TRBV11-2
TGTGCCAGCAGCCGGGATAGCGGGAAGGTGACCGGGGAGCTGTTTTTT
CASSRDSGKVTGELFF
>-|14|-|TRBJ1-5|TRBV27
TGTGCCAGCAGACCAGGGATGTACAATCAGCCCCAGCATTTT
CASRPGMYNQPQHF
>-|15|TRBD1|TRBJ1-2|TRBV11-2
TGTGCCAGCAGCCCGACCGGGACAGGGACTTATGGCTACACCTTC
CASSPTGTGTYGYTF
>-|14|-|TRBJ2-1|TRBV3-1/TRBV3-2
TGTGCCAGCAGCCAAGAAGGCCTTTCTAGAGAGCAGTTCTTC
CASSQEGLSREQFF
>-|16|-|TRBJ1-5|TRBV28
TGTGCCAGCAGTTTAGGTGGAGGTCCCGCGGTTCAGCCCCAGCATTTT
CASSLGGGPAVQPQHF
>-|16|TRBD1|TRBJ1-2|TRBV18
TGTGCCAGCTCAGCCCTGGGGGGACAGGGAGATTATGGCTACACCTTC
CASSALGGQGDYGYTF
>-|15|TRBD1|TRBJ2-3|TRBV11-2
TGTGCCAGCAGCCCGCGACAGGGCTTCACAGATACGCAGTATTTT
CASSPRQGFTDTQYF
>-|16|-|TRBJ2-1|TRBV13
TGTGCCAGCAGCTTAGTCGCAGCCAACTCCTACAATGAGCAGTTCTTC
CASSLVAANSYNEQFF
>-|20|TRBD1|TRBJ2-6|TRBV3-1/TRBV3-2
TGTGCCAGCAGCCAAGATATCCCGGGACAGGGTATTGCCGGGGCCAACGTCCTGACTTTC
CASSQDIPGQGIAGANVLTF
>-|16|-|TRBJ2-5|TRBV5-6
TGTGCCAGCAGCTTGGTTGATATCTACCTTCAAGAGACCCAGTACTTC
CASSLVDIYLQETQYF
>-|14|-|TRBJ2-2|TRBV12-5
TGTGCTAGTGCCCAGGGACCGGACGGCGGGGAGCTGTTTTTT
CASAQGPDGGELFF
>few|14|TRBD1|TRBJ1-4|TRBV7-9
TGTGCCAGCAGCTTCGGACAGGGGAATGAAAAACTGTTTTTT
CASSFGQGNEKLFF
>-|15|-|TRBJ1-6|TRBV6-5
TGTGCCAGCAGTTACTCGCGAGGGGGGAATTCACCCCTCCACTTT
CASSYSRGGNSPLHF
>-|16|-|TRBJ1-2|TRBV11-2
TGTGCCAGCAGCTTTAAGCCGTGGGCCCCATCAACTGGCTACACCTTC
CASSFKPWAPSTGYTF
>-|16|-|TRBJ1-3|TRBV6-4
TGTGCCAGCAGTGGCCGGGAGACAGGCCTTGAAAACACCATATATTTT
CASSGRETGLENTIYF
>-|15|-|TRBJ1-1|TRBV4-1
TGCGCCAGCAGCCAAGAAGCAGGGAGGGGAACTGAAGCTTTCTTT
CASSQEAGRGTEAFF
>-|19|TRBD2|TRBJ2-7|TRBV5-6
TGTGCCAGCAGCTTGGCCTTGGGTAGCGGGCTCTTAGGAGGACACGAGCAGTACTTC
CASSLALGSGLLGGHEQYF
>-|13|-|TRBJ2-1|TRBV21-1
TGTGCCAGCAGCAAAGGTAGTCAGGTTGAGCAGTTCTTC
CASSKGSQVEQFF